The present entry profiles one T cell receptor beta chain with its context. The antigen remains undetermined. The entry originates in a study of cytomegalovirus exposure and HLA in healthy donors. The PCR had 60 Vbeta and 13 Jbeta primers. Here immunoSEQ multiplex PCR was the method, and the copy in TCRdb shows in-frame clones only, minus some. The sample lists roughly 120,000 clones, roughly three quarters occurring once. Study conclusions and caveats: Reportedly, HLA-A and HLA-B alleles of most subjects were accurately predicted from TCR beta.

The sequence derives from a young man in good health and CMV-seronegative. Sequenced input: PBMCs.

CDR3 nucleotide sequence: TGTGCCAGCAGTTTCCGTAGTCGGAGGGATTCCAATGAGCAGTTCTTC. Translated, it gives CASSFRSRRDSNEQFF. J is TRBJ2-1 and V is TRBV6-5, with a possible D match to TRBD2 (6 bases). The V gene lost 4 bases and the J gene lost 6 bases, with 19 bases spanning the gap. The CDR3 runs 16 residues. The germline CDR1 and CDR2 sequences are MNHEY and SVGAGI.